One sample yielded the 13 T cell receptor beta chains listed below, sequenced in a study of blood T cell repertoires in COVID-19. The table came from immunoSEQ multiplex PCR; TCRdb's copy has only in-frame clones and leaves some out. This table has around 110,000 clones, 84% appearing once. Source material: peripheral blood. Receptors originate from an older woman with acute or convalescent COVID-19.

The rearrangement joins TRBV7-9 to TRBJ1-1; D call uncertain. CDR1 and CDR2 from the germline V gene are SEHNR and FQNEAQ (reference sequence). This CDR3 region has 14 residues. Trimming took off 2 bases at V and 1 base at J, with 8 bases between the two ends. The CDR3 region has the DNA TGTGCCAGCAGCTTAAGGCAGGAGAACACTGAAGCTTTCTTT. Encoded protein: CASSLRQENTEAFF.

This chain uses TRBV19 with TRBJ1-1, with 7 bases that match TRBD1. J gave up 7 bases and V 6 bases, and 8 bases lay outside the gene matches. CDR1 and CDR2 from the germline V gene are LNHDA and SQIVND (reference sequence). The CDR3 is made up of 13 amino acids. The CDR3 DNA reads as TGTGCCAGTAGCGACAGGGACGGGAATGAAGCTTTCTTT. Translation gives CASSDRDGNEAFF.

The chain links TRBV5-5 to TRBJ1-3; TRBD1 matches at 7 bases. The CDR3 loop spans 16 amino acids. From germline, CDR1 is SGHKS and CDR2 YYEKEE (reference sequence). J was trimmed by 0 bases and V by 1 base; bases with no gene match: 4. In nucleotides, the CDR3 is TGTGCCAGCAGCTTGTCCAGGGGGTACTCTGGAAACACCATATATTTT. Residues: CASSLSRGYSGNTIYF.

The rearrangement joins TRBV5-1 to TRBJ2-1; 11 bases are a match to TRBD2. CDR3 length: 17 amino acids. CDR1 is SGHRS and CDR2 is YFSETQ in the germline V gene. The ends lost 0 bases at V and 8 bases at J; junction bases unmatched: 10. The CDR3 DNA follows: TGCGCCAGCAGCTTGGCGGGTAGCGGGAGGGCCCTAGATGAGCAGTTCTTC. Translation: CASSLAGSGRALDEQFF. Full variable domain (remainder filled in from reference TRBV5-1 and TRBJ2-1): KAGVTQTPRYLIKTRGQQVTLSCSPISGHRSVSWYQQTPGQGLQFLFEYFSETQRNKGNFPGRFSGRQFSNSRSEMNVSTLELGDSALYLCASSLAGSGRALDEQFFGPGTRLTVL.

This chain uses TRBV7-2 with TRBJ1-5; maybe TRBD1 (5 bases). The V gene's germline CDR1 is SGHTA and CDR2 FQGNSA. Trimming stripped 1 base from V and 8 bases from J, with 9 bases between. This CDR3 spans 13 amino acids. The CDR3 region is CASSLVRDEPQHF. The CDR3 coding sequence is TGTGCCAGCAGCTTAGTCAGGGATGAGCCCCAGCATTTT.

The gene calls are TRBV7-2 and TRBJ1-1; 7 bases align to TRBD1. The V and J ends lost 6 bases and 1 base, in that order; junction bases with no gene match: 8. The V gene's germline CDR1 is SGHTA and CDR2 FQGNSA. The CDR3 sequence is 15 residues long. DNA of the CDR3: TGTGCCAGCAGTTTCACCGGGACAGAGAACACTGAAGCTTTCTTT. This codes for CASSFTGTENTEAFF.

J is TRBJ1-1 and V is TRBV5-1; tentatively, D is TRBD1 (6 bases). Germline CDR1 is SGHRS and CDR2 is YFSETQ. The CDR3 totals 15 residues. Between the trimmed V and J ends, which lost 4 bases and 1 base, there was a span of 14 bases. In DNA form, the CDR3 reads TGCGCCAGCAGCCCCCTGGGAGGGGGGAACACTGAAGCTTTCTTT. It codes for CASSPLGGGNTEAFF. Full variable domain (remainder filled in from reference TRBV5-1 and TRBJ1-1): KAGVTQTPRYLIKTRGQQVTLSCSPISGHRSVSWYQQTPGQGLQFLFEYFSETQRNKGNFPGRFSGRQFSNSRSEMNVSTLELGDSALYLCASSPLGGGNTEAFFGQGTRLTVV.

The table lists this clone with a count of one. The rearrangement joins TRBV5-4 to TRBJ2-3; 9 bases are shared with TRBD1. The germline CDR1 and CDR2 sequences are SGHNT and YYREEE (reference sequence). J gave up 3 bases and V 3 bases, and 5 bases lay outside the gene matches. There are 15 residues in the CDR3. Here the CDR3 reads CASSSRDRATDTQYF. CDR3 nucleotide sequence: TGTGCCAGCAGCTCCCGGGACAGGGCAACAGATACGCAGTATTTT. Looking up the rest from reference TRBV5-4 and TRBJ2-3 gives the full variable domain: ETGVTQSPTHLIKTRGQQVTLRCSSQSGHNTVSWYQQALGQGPQFIFQYYREEENGRGNFPPRFSGLQFPNYSSELNVNALELDDSALYLCASSSRDRATDTQYFGPGTRLTVL.

Only a few counts were recorded for this clone. This chain uses TRBV6-5 with TRBJ1-3; D not resolved. Trimming shortened V by 1 base and J by 0 bases, and 10 bases separated the two germline ends. Looked up from germline, CDR1 is MNHEY and CDR2 is SVGAGI. The CDR3 contains 16 residues. This CDR3 reads CASSYFRPSSGNTIYF. The CDR3 coding sequence is TGTGCCAGCAGTTACTTCCGGCCTAGCTCTGGAAACACCATATATTTT.

Note on this clone: The identical CDR3 is also encoded by other nucleotide sequences in the sample. The V call is TRBV5-4, the J call TRBJ2-3; TRBD2 matches 12 bases. V lost 2 bases, J lost 0 bases, and 1 base stayed unmatched. The CDR3 length is 16 residues. CDR1 and CDR2 from the germline V gene are SGHNT and YYREEE (reference sequence). As DNA, the CDR3 is TGTGCCAGCAGCTTTGGACTAGCGGGGAGCACAGATACGCAGTATTTT. Translating it yields CASSFGLAGSTDTQYF.

The chain uses TRBV2 and TRBJ1-2, with unresolved D. The CDR3 totals 16 residues. V dropped 3 bases and J dropped 0 bases, with 14 bases sitting between them. Germline V CDR1 and CDR2: SNHLY, FYNNEI. CDR3 amino acids: CASSDSAAQANYGYTF. CDR3 in DNA: TGTGCCAGCAGTGATAGCGCAGCACAAGCTAACTATGGCTACACCTTC.

V is TRBV7-9 and J is TRBJ2-1; 7 bases match TRBD2. V was clipped by 2 bases and J by 0 bases; unmatched bases: 13. In germline, CDR1 is SEHNR, CDR2 FQNEAQ (reference sequence). The CDR3 has 19 residues. CDR3 bases: TGTGCCAGCAGCTTATTCCCTCCCGGGGGGAGGTTCTCCTACAATGAGCAGTTCTTC. Translating it yields CASSLFPPGGRFSYNEQFF.

The chain uses TRBV11-3 and TRBJ2-2, with 8 nucleotides matching TRBD2. CDR1 and CDR2 from the germline V gene are SGHNT and YENEEA. J was trimmed by 1 base and V by 2 bases; bases with no gene match: 0. The CDR3 has 15 residues. CDR3 sequence (DNA): TGTGCCAGCAGCTTAACTAGCGGGAACACCGGGGAGCTGTTTTTT. The encoded protein is CASSLTSGNTGELFF.